This TCR beta chain derives from a study of T cell responses to AZD1222 COVID-19 vaccine. This clone was picked up one time. Its antigen is undetermined. Clones were read by immunoSEQ multiplex PCR, and TCRdb kept only the in-frame ones, dropping some. The table records 100,000 or so clones, around 87% of them present only once. Overall study findings and caveats: Sampling that yielded the repertoires occurred only after the peak T cell response. In the spike-specific TCR repertoire, nearly half reportedly target unmutated variant regions.

This CDR3 is 12 amino acids long. CDR1 and CDR2 (germline): MNHNY, SVGAGI (reference sequence). Between the trimmed V and J ends, which lost 8 bases and 8 bases, there was a span of 12 bases. The chain couples TRBV6-6 to TRBJ1-4; no reliable D call. The sequence was collected from an adult in good health. Sequenced here: peripheral blood, sampled on day 0 of MenACWY control vaccination. CDR3 sequence reads: CASGGVGEKLFF. CDR3 in DNA: TGTGCCAGCGGCGGGGTTGGCGAAAAACTGTTTTTT.